This TCR beta chain was found in a study of HIV-infected patients and healthy controls. Overall study results and limits: Significant mean usage differences between HIV-infected patients and controls involved eight alpha and eight beta V genes.

Reverse transcription used roughly 450 ng RNA and constant-region primers for alpha and beta. Separate chain-specific third strand synthesis with multiplexing indices produced the alpha and beta libraries. The cDNA received a 5' RACE adapter containing a random hexamer plus an SP2 sequencing primer site. TCRdb reanalysed the 5' RACE reads using MiXCR and keeps one entry per CDR3 protein. The sample lists under 20,000 distinct CDR3 sequences, 8% to 10% seen once, with about 2.8% in the top ten. This clonotype has ten or more counts. Its antigen is undetermined. The CDR3 length is 17 residues. Germline V gene lookup returns CDR1 SGHAT and CDR2 FQDESV (reference sequence). The trim removed 0 bases at V and 3 bases at J, leaving 6 bases unmatched. The repertoire came from unfractionated whole blood and reflected all unsorted peripheral T cells.

The receptor was isolated from an adult in good health. This chain connects TRBV11-1 to TRBJ2-1, with TRBD2 matching 9 bases. Sequenced input: blood. The CDR3 loop is CASSLALGGRGYNEQFF. The CDR3 region has the DNA TGTGCCAGCAGCTTAGCGCTCGGCGGGAGGGGCTACAATGAGCAGTTCTTC.